This entry lists 24 T cell receptor beta chains sequenced from one sample in a study of blood T cell repertoires in COVID-19. The method was immunoSEQ multiplex PCR; TCRdb's version includes in-frame clones alone and lacks a portion of them. Of about 190,000 clones in the sample, 88% were seen once. What was sequenced was peripheral blood. These receptors came from a man between 18 and 35 years old with active or convalescent COVID-19.

V usage is TRBV18 and J usage is TRBJ1-3, with D uncertain. V was clipped by 3 bases and J by 8 bases, with 14 bases between them. This CDR3 spans 14 amino acids. Germline V gives CDR1 KGHSH, CDR2 LQKENI. The CDR3 sequence is CASSPKSAADTIYF. The DNA for the CDR3 is TGTGCCAGCTCACCGAAATCTGCGGCAGACACCATATATTTT.

The chain couples TRBV23-1 to TRBJ2-2; 11 positions match TRBD2. TRBV23-1 carries the ORF label, with uncertain function. Losses at the gene ends were 2 bases for V and 5 bases for J; bases not matched to a gene: 7. The CDR3 spans 17 residues. CDR3 in amino acids: CASSQVLAGGRTGELFF. Here the CDR3 DNA reads TGCGCCAGCAGTCAAGTGCTAGCGGGAGGAAGAACCGGGGAGCTGTTTTTT.

The J gene is TRBJ1-6, the V gene TRBV6-5, with 8 positions matching TRBD1. After removal of 7 bases from V and 8 bases from J, the junction contained 7 bases not matched to a gene. Germline V gives CDR1 MNHEY, CDR2 SVGAGI. The CDR3 runs 14 residues. This CDR3 is CASTLDRGDSPLHF. The CDR3 DNA follows: TGTGCCAGCACCCTCGACAGGGGAGATTCACCCCTCCACTTT.

The J gene is TRBJ2-3, the V gene TRBV11-2; 9 bases line up with TRBD2. The V gene's germline CDR1 is SGHAT and CDR2 FQNNGV. The CDR3 spans 17 residues. J was trimmed by 2 bases and V by 1 base; bases with no gene match: 7. CDR3 residues: CASSLVVLAGYTDTQYF. In DNA form, the CDR3 reads TGTGCCAGCAGCTTAGTAGTCCTAGCGGGGTACACAGATACGCAGTATTTT. Full variable domain (rest looked up from reference TRBV11-2 and TRBJ2-3): EAGVAQSPRYKIIEKRQSVAFWCNPISGHATLYWYQQILGQGPKLLIQFQNNGVVDDSQLPKDRFSAERLKGVDSTLKIQPAKLEDSAVYLCASSLVVLAGYTDTQYFGPGTRLTVL.

The J gene is TRBJ1-1, the V gene TRBV2; 9 bases map to TRBD1. Looked up from germline, CDR1 is SNHLY and CDR2 is FYNNEI. The CDR3 loop spans 11 amino acids. The V and J ends lost 8 bases and 7 bases, in that order; junction bases with no gene match: 2. The CDR3: CASGTGIEAFF. In DNA, the CDR3 is TGTGCCAGCGGGACAGGGATTGAAGCTTTCTTT.

This clone was found once. The chain uses TRBV30 and TRBJ1-1, with a tentative D call TRBD1 (6 bases). The germline V and J ends were trimmed by 0 bases and 1 base, with 18 bases remaining between them. The CDR3 contains 17 residues. The germline gives CDR1 GTSNPN, CDR2 SVGIG (reference sequence). This CDR3 is CAWSVYSQGITNTEAFF. The CDR3 DNA reads as TGTGCCTGGAGTGTATATAGTCAGGGGATAACGAACACTGAAGCTTTCTTT.

J is TRBJ2-3 and V is TRBV6-5; 9 nucleotides line up with TRBD1. The junction had 9 bases not matched to a gene; V was cut back by 6 bases and J by 5 bases. Per germline, CDR1 MNHEY and CDR2 SVGAGI. This CDR3 spans 15 amino acids. The CDR3 DNA sequence: TGTGCCAGCAGGGCGGGACAGGGTGAAGTAGATACGCAGTATTTT. This sequence encodes CASRAGQGEVDTQYF.

The chain couples TRBV6-6 to TRBJ1-5, with 9 bases lining up with TRBD1. Trimming at V came to 6 bases and at J to 4 bases, leaving 4 bases not matched to a gene. This CDR3 contains 14 residues. Germline CDR1 and CDR2: MNHNY and SVGAGI (reference sequence). CDR3 sequence (DNA): TGTGCCAGCAGCCGGGACAGGGATAATCAGCCCCAGCATTTT. Protein sequence: CASSRDRDNQPQHF.

This sequence joins TRBV5-5 and TRBJ1-2; 10 bases map to TRBD1. Germline trimming cut 0 bases from V and 8 bases from J; bases unmatched to any gene: 4. Germline V gene sequence: CDR1 SGHKS, CDR2 YYEKEE (reference sequence). This CDR3 region has 14 residues. The CDR3 reads CASSLGQGAQGYTF. For the CDR3, the DNA is TGTGCCAGCAGCTTGGGACAGGGGGCGCAGGGCTACACCTTC.

The rearrangement joins TRBV6-5 to TRBJ2-3; D is undetermined. The CDR3 sequence is 14 residues long. The germline gives CDR1 MNHEY, CDR2 SVGAGI. Trimming cost V 4 bases and J 2 bases, with 10 bases left between them. CDR3 sequence (DNA): TGTGCCAGCAGTTTGAACAGAAACACAGATACGCAGTATTTT. It yields the protein CASSLNRNTDTQYF.

This clone was detected a few times. This rearrangement joins TRBV3-1 (or the pseudogene TRBV3-2) to TRBJ1-2, with a possible D match to TRBD1 (6 bases). V was trimmed by 6 bases and J by 8 bases, leaving 22 bases between them. CDR1 and CDR2 (germline): LGHDT, YNNKEL (reference sequence). The CDR3 contains 15 residues. The CDR3 DNA is TGTGCCAGCAGTGACGTAACAGGGACATCGAGCGGCTACACCTTC. Translated: CASSDVTGTSSGYTF.

The genes are TRBV7-2 and TRBJ2-7; 7 nucleotides align to TRBD2. V lost 3 bases to trimming and J lost 0 bases; unmatched junction nucleotides: 8. The germline V gene has CDR1 SGHTA and CDR2 FQGNSA. The CDR3 is 16 amino acids. CDR3 coding DNA: TGTGCCAGCAGCTTGTATTCTAGCGGAGCCTCCTACGAGCAGTACTTC. It encodes CASSLYSSGASYEQYF.

This clone was found once. The rearrangement joins TRBV6-5 to TRBJ2-3, with D possibly matching TRBD2 (7 bases). V lost 8 bases, J lost 4 bases, and 16 bases lay in between. The germline V gene encodes CDR1 MNHEY and CDR2 SVGAGI. The CDR3 covers 14 residues. The CDR3, as DNA: TGTGCCAGCGGAATGGGCGGGGGCTCAGATACGCAGTATTTT. This encodes CASGMGGGSDTQYF.

V usage is TRBV12-3 or TRBV12-4 and J usage is TRBJ1-1, with D perhaps TRBD1 (5 bases). V was shortened by 3 bases and J by 11 bases, with 10 bases between the two germline ends. The CDR3 contains 11 residues. The CDR3, as DNA: TGTGCCAGCAGTTTTTCTGGGGCGGCTTTCTTT. Its protein product is CASSFSGAAFF.

This chain links TRBV12-3 or TRBV12-4 with TRBJ1-1, with D unresolved. Trimming removed 3 bases from V and 14 bases from J, with 16 bases in between. The CDR3 extends over 12 amino acids. CDR3 sequence reads: CASSFVLYGGFF. For the CDR3, the DNA is TGTGCCAGCAGTTTTGTTTTATACGGCGGATTCTTT.

The chain links TRBV5-1 to TRBJ1-5; TRBD1 agrees at 8 bases. V lost 4 bases, J lost 4 bases, and 10 bases stayed unmatched. Germline-derived CDR1 and CDR2 are SGHRS and YFSETQ. The CDR3 contains 16 residues. The CDR3 nucleotides are TGCGCCAGCAGCCCAGATCGGACAGGGCCAAATCAGCCCCAGCATTTT. The encoded protein is CASSPDRTGPNQPQHF.

The gene calls are TRBV24-1 and TRBJ1-2; a possible D gene is TRBD1 (6 bases). Between the trimmed V and J ends, which lost 5 bases and 5 bases, there was a span of 11 bases. CDR3 length: 13 residues. The germline V gene encodes CDR1 KGHDR and CDR2 SFDVKD. The CDR3 sequence: CATSAGDRYGYTF. CDR3 nucleotides: TGTGCCACCAGTGCAGGGGACCGGTATGGCTACACCTTC.

The chain uses TRBV11-1 and TRBJ1-2, with D unresolved. Trimming stripped 2 bases from V and 4 bases from J, with 11 bases between. The V gene's germline CDR1 is SGHAT and CDR2 FQDESV (reference sequence). The CDR3 is made up of 14 amino acids. The CDR3 protein is CASSLQAVGYGYTF. The CDR3 coding sequence is TGTGCCAGCAGCTTACAGGCCGTGGGCTATGGCTACACCTTC.

This chain connects TRBV15 to TRBJ1-3, with TRBD1 identical over 10 bases. This CDR3 has 18 residues. Germline trimming cut 2 bases from V and 0 bases from J; bases unmatched to any gene: 7. Germline loops: CDR1 LNHNV, CDR2 YYDKDF (reference sequence). DNA of the CDR3: TGTGCCACCAGCAGACCCCAGGACAGGGGGATCTCTGGAAACACCATATATTTT. Its protein product is CATSRPQDRGISGNTIYF.

The chain combines TRBV28 with TRBJ1-4, with 8 bases lining up with TRBD1. The J segment lost 7 bases and the V segment lost 6 bases, leaving 4 bases of the junction unmatched. The CDR3 covers 13 residues. Looked up from germline, CDR1 is MDHEN and CDR2 is SYDVKM. In nucleotides, the CDR3 is TGTGCCAGCAGGACAGGGGCACCTGAAAAACTGTTTTTT. This gives the protein CASRTGAPEKLFF.

CDR3 region: CASSLGTSGLAGTQYF. As DNA, the CDR3 is TGTGCCAGCAGTCTCGGGACTAGCGGACTTGCAGGGACCCAGTACTTC. This sequence joins TRBV6-6 and TRBJ2-5; TRBD2 matches at 11 bases. The CDR3 is 16 residues long. Germline V lookup: CDR1 MNHNY, CDR2 SVGAGI (reference sequence). J lost 7 bases, V lost 5 bases, and 12 bases had no gene match.

As DNA, the CDR3 is TGTGCCAGCAGTGAAAACGGCAAGGGGAATCAGCCCCAGCATTTT. Translating gives CASSENGKGNQPQHF. The chain is built from TRBV6-1 and TRBJ1-5, with D maybe TRBD1 (5 bases). Trimming took off 2 bases at V and 4 bases at J, with 12 bases between the two ends. The CDR3 consists of 15 residues. Germline CDR1 reads MNHNS; CDR2 reads SASEGT.

This clone was detected once. The chain uses TRBV6-1 and TRBJ1-2; D is undetermined. From germline, CDR1 is MNHNS and CDR2 SASEGT. This CDR3 spans 12 amino acids. V was pared by 1 base and J by 5 bases, with 5 bases between. The CDR3 here is CASSEGGYGYTF. CDR3 nucleotides: TGTGCCAGCAGTGAAGGAGGGTATGGCTACACCTTC.

The chain uses TRBV12-3 or TRBV12-4 and TRBJ1-1; D gene ambiguous. CDR3 length: 13 amino acids. V lost 9 bases to trimming and J lost 4 bases, with 15 bases between them. CDR3 residues: CASSRGIGTEAFF. The CDR3 coding sequence is TGTGCCAGTTCTCGGGGAATTGGCACTGAAGCTTTCTTT.